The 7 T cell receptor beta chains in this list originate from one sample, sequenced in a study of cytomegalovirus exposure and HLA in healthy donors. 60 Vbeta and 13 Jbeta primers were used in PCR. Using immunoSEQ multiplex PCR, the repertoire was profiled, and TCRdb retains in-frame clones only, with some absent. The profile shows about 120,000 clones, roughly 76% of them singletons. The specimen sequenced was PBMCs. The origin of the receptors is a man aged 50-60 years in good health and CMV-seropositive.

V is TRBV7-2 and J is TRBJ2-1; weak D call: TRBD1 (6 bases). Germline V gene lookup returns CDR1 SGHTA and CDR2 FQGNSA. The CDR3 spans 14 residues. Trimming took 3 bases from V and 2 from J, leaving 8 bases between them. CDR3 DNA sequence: TGTGCCAGCAGCTTCCCAGGGGCCTACAATGAGCAGTTCTTC. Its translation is CASSFPGAYNEQFF.

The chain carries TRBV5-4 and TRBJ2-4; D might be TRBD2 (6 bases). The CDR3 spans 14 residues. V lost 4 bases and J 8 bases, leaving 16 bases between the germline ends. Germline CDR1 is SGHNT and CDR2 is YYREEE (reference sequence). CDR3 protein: CASSPRGGADIQYF. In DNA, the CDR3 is TGTGCCAGCAGCCCACGCGGAGGGGCGGACATTCAGTACTTC. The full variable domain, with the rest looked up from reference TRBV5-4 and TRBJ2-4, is ETGVTQSPTHLIKTRGQQVTLRCSSQSGHNTVSWYQQALGQGPQFIFQYYREEENGRGNFPPRFSGLQFPNYSSELNVNALELDDSALYLCASSPRGGADIQYFGAGTRLSVL.

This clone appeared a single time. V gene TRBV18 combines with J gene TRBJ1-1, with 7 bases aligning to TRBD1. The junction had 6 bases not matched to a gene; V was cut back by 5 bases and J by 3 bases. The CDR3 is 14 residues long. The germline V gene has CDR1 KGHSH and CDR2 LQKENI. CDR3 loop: CASSFFTGDTEAFF. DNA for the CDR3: TGTGCCAGCTCATTCTTCACAGGGGACACTGAAGCTTTCTTT.

DNA of the CDR3: TGTGCCATCAGAAGAGACAGCGAAGAGACCCAGTACTTC. This gives the protein CAIRRDSEETQYF. The chain combines TRBV10-3 with TRBJ2-5, with D possibly TRBD1 on 5 matching bases. CDR1 is ENHRY, CDR2 SYGVKD, per germline. The CDR3 has 13 amino acids. V lost 6 bases, J lost 3 bases, and 11 bases lay in between.

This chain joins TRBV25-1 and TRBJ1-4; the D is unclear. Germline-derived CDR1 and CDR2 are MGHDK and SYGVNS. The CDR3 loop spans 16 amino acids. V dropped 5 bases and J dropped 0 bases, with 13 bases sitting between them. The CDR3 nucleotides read TGTGCCAGCAGTCATAAGACATTTGCAACTAATGAAAAACTGTTTTTT. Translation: CASSHKTFATNEKLFF.

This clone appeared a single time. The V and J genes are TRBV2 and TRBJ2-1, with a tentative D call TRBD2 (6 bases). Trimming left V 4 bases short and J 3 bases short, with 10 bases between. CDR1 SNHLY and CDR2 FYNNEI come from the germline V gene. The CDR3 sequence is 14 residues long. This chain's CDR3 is CASSALARYNEQFF. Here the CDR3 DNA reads TGTGCCAGCAGTGCGCTAGCGCGCTACAATGAGCAGTTCTTC.

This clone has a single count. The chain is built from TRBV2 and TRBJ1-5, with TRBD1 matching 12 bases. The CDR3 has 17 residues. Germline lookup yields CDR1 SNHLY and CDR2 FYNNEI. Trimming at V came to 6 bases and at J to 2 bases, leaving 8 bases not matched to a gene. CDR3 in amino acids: CASSVPGQGARNQPQHF. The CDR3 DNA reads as TGTGCCAGCAGCGTCCCGGGACAGGGGGCACGCAATCAGCCCCAGCATTTT.